The source of this T cell receptor (beta chain) is a study of shared clonotypes between healthy human individuals. Study background: Aged between 18 and 49, the donors were a couple of women and three men. Study findings and constraints: Unshared clonotypes carried lower generation probabilities than those common to all four donors. Naive CD4 clonotype sharing across a few donors was 4% to 5.5%.

CD45RA-negative memory and CD45RA+ naive subsets were split from the CD4+ cells. The protocol was immunoSEQ multiplex PCR, while the TCRdb copy is restricted to in-frame clones and leaves out a portion. The table has approximately 1,000,000 clones, 77% seen once; the top ten hold 0.89%. Comments on this clone: Its specificity is not known. The same CDR3 also results from other DNA sequences found in this sample.

The sequenced material came from memory CD4+ T cells from PBMCs. Subset in this sample: CD45RA-negative fraction. The receptor comes from a man aged 18 to 30 in good health. Some clones in this sample may be carry-over from other donors' samples.

For the CDR3, the DNA is TGTGCCAGCAGCCCCGGCACAGATACGCAGTATTTT. It specifies CASSPGTDTQYF. The chain joins TRBV11-3 to TRBJ2-3; no reliable D call. The CDR3 is 12 residues long. Germline CDR1 is SGHNT and CDR2 is YENEEA. Trimming removed 5 bases at V and 1 base at J, with 4 bases between.